These T cell receptor beta chains were read from a single sample in a study of low-dose radiotherapy and immunotherapy resistance in tumors. TCRdb re-called the reads with MiXCR, one entry per CDR3 protein. The sample includes approximately 84,000 distinct CDR3 sequences, less than 20% of them seen just once. Sequencing was performed on PBMCs, taken after low-dose radiotherapy plus immunotherapy. The origin of the receptors is a male donor with prostate cancer. The CDR3 runs from the conserved cysteine through the conserved F or W.

j_call v_call cdr3_aa
TRBJ1-1 TRBV30 CAWNRRLPNTEAFF
TRBJ2-1 TRBV28 CASRASGPDNEQFF
TRBJ2-7 TRBV4-1 CASSQVPRGSSYEQYF
TRBJ2-2 TRBV2 CASSVSLAGTGELFFF
TRBJ1-5 TRBV12-3/TRBV12-4 CASSLGTGEWGQPQHF
TRBJ2-1 TRBV5-3 CASSKRAGIDNEQFF
TRBJ1-3 TRBV7-2 CASSPGLQGNTIYF
TRBJ1-4 TRBV4-3 CASSQEQANEKLFF
TRBJ2-7 TRBV27 CASRKQGAGEQYF
TRBJ1-5 TRBV7-2 CASSPTSGGNQPQHF
TRBJ2-7 TRBV29-1 CSFRVGYEQYF